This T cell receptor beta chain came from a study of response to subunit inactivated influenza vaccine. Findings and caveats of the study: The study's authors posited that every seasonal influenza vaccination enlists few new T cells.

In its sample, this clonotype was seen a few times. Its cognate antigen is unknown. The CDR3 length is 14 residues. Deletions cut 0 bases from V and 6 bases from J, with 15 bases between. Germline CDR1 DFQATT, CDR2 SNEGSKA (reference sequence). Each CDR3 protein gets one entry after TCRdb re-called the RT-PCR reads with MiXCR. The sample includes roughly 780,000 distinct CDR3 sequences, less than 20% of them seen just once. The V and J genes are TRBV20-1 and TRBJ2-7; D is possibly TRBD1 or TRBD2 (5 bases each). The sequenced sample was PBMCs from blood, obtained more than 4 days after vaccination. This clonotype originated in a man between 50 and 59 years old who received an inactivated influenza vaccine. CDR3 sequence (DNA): TGCAGTGCTAGAGATAAGGGGCGAGGGCGCGAGCAGTACTTC. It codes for CSARDKGRGREQYF.